Shown below are 6 T cell receptor beta chains from a single sample sequenced in a study of blood T cell repertoires in COVID-19. The repertoire was sequenced with immunoSEQ multiplex PCR; TCRdb's copy has only in-frame clones and lacks some. The sample has roughly 250,000 clones; roughly 88% are singletons. The sequencing sample was made of PBMCs or T cells enriched from blood (not recorded which). The receptors originated from a middle-aged woman with acute COVID-19.

The V and J genes are TRBV11-2 and TRBJ1-6; 12 nucleotides align to TRBD1. This CDR3 contains 15 residues. V lost 1 base to trimming and J lost 10 bases; unmatched junction nucleotides: 2. Germline loops: CDR1 SGHAT, CDR2 FQNNGV. The CDR3 DNA reads as TGTGCCAGCAGCTTAGGGGGACAGGGGGCGTCACCCCTCCACTTT. This gives the protein CASSLGGQGASPLHF. The full variable domain, completed using reference TRBV11-2 and TRBJ1-6, is EAGVAQSPRYKIIEKRQSVAFWCNPISGHATLYWYQQILGQGPKLLIQFQNNGVVDDSQLPKDRFSAERLKGVDSTLKIQPAKLEDSAVYLCASSLGGQGASPLHFGNGTRLTVT.

The chain joins TRBV7-2 to TRBJ1-1, with 10 bases fitting TRBD1. After removal of 5 bases from V and 0 bases from J, the junction contained 3 bases not matched to a gene. This CDR3 is built from 15 residues. CDR1 and CDR2 from the germline V gene are SGHTA and FQGNSA. CDR3 protein: CASSATGGLNTEAFF. The DNA for the CDR3 is TGTGCCAGCAGCGCGACAGGGGGCTTGAACACTGAAGCTTTCTTT.

This clone occurred once. This chain connects TRBV24-1 to TRBJ1-1; possible D gene TRBD1, 5 bases. The CDR3 covers 13 residues. Germline assignment: CDR1 KGHDR and CDR2 SFDVKD. The V gene lost 7 bases and the J gene lost 1 base, with 9 bases spanning the gap. The CDR3 DNA sequence: TGTGCCACCAGCCGAGACAGGAACACTGAAGCTTTCTTT. Amino acids: CATSRDRNTEAFF.

The J gene is TRBJ2-7, the V gene TRBV3-1 (or the pseudogene TRBV3-2), with 10 bases that match TRBD1. The CDR3 is 16 amino acids. Losses at the gene ends were 5 bases for V and 3 bases for J; bases not matched to a gene: 10. CDR1 and CDR2 from the germline V gene are LGHDT and YNNKEL (reference sequence). DNA of the CDR3: TGTGCCAGCAGCACTCAAGGGGACAGGGGCCTCTACGAGCAGTACTTC. Translating it yields CASSTQGDRGLYEQYF.

The V gene is TRBV18, the J gene TRBJ1-2, with 8 bases that match TRBD1. The V gene's germline CDR1 is KGHSH and CDR2 LQKENI. V lost 2 bases to trimming and J lost 4 bases; unmatched junction nucleotides: 15. CDR3 length: 18 amino acids. CDR3 coding DNA: TGTGCCAGCTCACCAGGTCGGACAGGGTCACCACTTATCTATGGCTACACCTTC. Amino acids: CASSPGRTGSPLIYGYTF.

This clone appeared once. The genes are TRBV4-2 and TRBJ2-2, with D possibly TRBD1 on 6 matching bases. Germline CDR1 and CDR2: LGHNA and YNFKEQ. The V gene lost 4 bases and the J gene lost 1 base, with 13 bases spanning the gap. The CDR3 length is 16 residues. The CDR3 here is CASSLGDRRNTGELFF. The CDR3 DNA reads TGTGCCAGCAGCCTCGGTGACAGGAGGAACACCGGGGAGCTGTTTTTT.